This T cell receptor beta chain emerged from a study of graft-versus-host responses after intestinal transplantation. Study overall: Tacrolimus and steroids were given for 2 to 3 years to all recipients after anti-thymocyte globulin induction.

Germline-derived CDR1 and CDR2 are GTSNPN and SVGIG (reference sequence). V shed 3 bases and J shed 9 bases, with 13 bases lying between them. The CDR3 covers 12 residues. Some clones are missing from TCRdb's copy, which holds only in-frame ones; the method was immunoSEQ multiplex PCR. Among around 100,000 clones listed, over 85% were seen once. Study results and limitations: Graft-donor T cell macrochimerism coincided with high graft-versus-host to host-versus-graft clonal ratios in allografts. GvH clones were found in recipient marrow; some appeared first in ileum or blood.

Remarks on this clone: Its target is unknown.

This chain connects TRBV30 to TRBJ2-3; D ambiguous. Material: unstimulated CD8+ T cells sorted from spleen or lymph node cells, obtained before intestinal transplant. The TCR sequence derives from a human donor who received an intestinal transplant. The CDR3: CAWSLTATTQYF. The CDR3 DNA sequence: TGTGCCTGGAGCCTTACTGCTACGACGCAGTATTTT.